The source of this T cell receptor (beta chain) is a study of spatial heterogeneity in lung cancer. For the study at large: Beta-chain sequences consistently outnumbered alpha-chain sequences in detection.

This clonotype is classed as medium-sized. Antigen specificity is unknown. Time point described: sample taken at primary tumor resection. Unsorted tumor, nontumor lung tissue or cryopreserved PBMC supplied the whole RNA. A unique molecular identifier was attached to every TCR cDNA molecule. TCRdb reanalysed the 5' RACE reads using MiXCR and keeps one entry per CDR3 protein. Here the sample spans roughly 9,700 distinct CDR3 sequences, about 9% being singletons. Study observations and caveats: Mutation tallies in tumors tracked expanded intratumoral alpha and beta TCR counts.

CDR1 ENHRY and CDR2 SYGVKD come from the germline V gene. This CDR3 is built from 14 residues. Unmatched junction bases numbered 8, after V lost 8 bases and J lost 2 bases. The receptor was derived from a female donor with early-stage non-small cell lung cancer. This chain connects TRBV10-3 to TRBJ1-1, with 7 nucleotides matching TRBD1. Sequenced material: lung tumor tissue, taken at surgery. CDR3 coding DNA: TGTGCCATCGGGGTAGGGGGCGGAAACACTGAAGCTTTCTTT. It yields the protein CAIGVGGGNTEAFF.